This record covers a single TCR beta chain. Its antigen is as yet unknown. This record belongs to a study of T cell responses to AZD1222 COVID-19 vaccine. Broader study findings: Only 5 or 6 people who got AZD1222 tested seropositive at baseline.

Generated by immunoSEQ multiplex PCR, the TCRdb table keeps only in-frame clones and is missing some. The table includes some 150,000 clones, 90% to 95% detected once. From germline, CDR1 is SNHLY and CDR2 FYNNEI. The CDR3 has 13 amino acids. The V gene lost 4 bases and the J gene lost 3 bases, with 9 bases spanning the gap. This chain uses TRBV2 with TRBJ1-1, with a possible D match to TRBD1 (5 bases). This specimen consisted of peripheral blood, obtained on day 0 of AZD1222 vaccination. The sequence came from an adult in good health. The CDR3 DNA is TGTGCCAGCAGTGTGCAGGGCTACACTGAAGCTTTCTTT. This gives the protein CASSVQGYTEAFF.